The rows below give T cell receptor beta chains drawn from one sample of a study of glioma-infiltrating T cells after dendritic cell vaccination. The table came from immunoSEQ multiplex PCR; TCRdb's copy has only in-frame clones and leaves some out. The table includes 95,000 or so clones, roughly 84% detected once. The source material was blood, sampled before dendritic cell vaccination. The receptors come from a human donor with glioblastoma. Each CDR3 is given with its conserved first and last residue. A D gene is named only where the DNA matches it firmly. Only some rows state a clone size, as once, few, many or a class for expanded clones.

TRBJ2-5	.	TRBV5-1	TRBD2	CASSFQGLAGETQYF	TGCGCCAGCAGCTTCCAAGGACTAGCGGGAGAGACCCAGTACTTC
TRBJ2-2	.	TRBV2	.	CANVAINTGELFF	TGTGCCAACGTAGCCATTAACACCGGGGAGCTGTTTTTT
TRBJ2-7	.	TRBV4-1	.	CASSQSPYEQYF	TGCGCCAGCAGCCAGAGTCCCTACGAGCAGTACTTC
TRBJ2-3	once	TRBV19	.	CASSGGAADTQYF	TGTGCCAGTAGCGGTGGGGCGGCAGATACGCAGTATTTT
TRBJ2-3	.	TRBV6-1	TRBD2	CASSETLAGGIDTQYF	TGTGCCAGCAGTGAAACACTAGCGGGGGGGATAGATACGCAGTATTTT
TRBJ1-2	.	TRBV18	TRBD1	CASAEGAGYERYTF	TGTGCCAGCGCCGAGGGGGCAGGCTATGAACGCTACACCTTC
TRBJ2-3	.	TRBV7-2	.	CASSPKGGARTDTQYF	TGTGCCAGCAGCCCCAAAGGGGGGGCTAGGACAGATACGCAGTATTTT
TRBJ2-1	.	TRBV19	.	CASSIFPSSANEQFF	TGTGCCAGTAGTATCTTCCCTAGTTCGGCCAATGAGCAGTTCTTC
TRBJ2-1	.	TRBV19	.	CASTRGGGAGEQFF	TGTGCCAGTACCCGGGGAGGCGGGGCGGGTGAGCAGTTCTTC
TRBJ1-2	few	TRBV2	.	CASLPGYSYGYTF	TGTGCCAGCCTACCCGGATACAGCTATGGCTACACCTTC
TRBJ2-3	once	TRBV4-1	.	CASSLNPDWSSTDTQYF	TGCGCCAGCAGCCTAAACCCGGACTGGTCTAGCACAGATACGCAGTATTTT
TRBJ1-5	.	TRBV19	.	CASSYTGVGNQPQHF	TGTGCCAGTAGTTATACCGGGGTTGGGAATCAGCCCCAGCATTTT
TRBJ1-2	.	TRBV19	.	CASSIETGWGYTF	TGTGCCAGTAGTATAGAGACAGGATGGGGCTACACCTTC
TRBJ2-7	.	TRBV19	.	CASSAGYPYEQYF	TGTGCCAGTAGTGCGGGATATCCCTACGAGCAGTACTTC
TRBJ2-2	once	TRBV5-1	.	CASSLQGNTGELFF	TGCGCCAGCAGCTTGCAGGGCAACACCGGGGAGCTGTTTTTT
TRBJ1-2	.	TRBV6-6	TRBD1	CASSYFGTGGRDGYTF	TGTGCCAGCAGTTACTTCGGGACAGGGGGAAGAGATGGCTACACCTTC
TRBJ2-7	few	TRBV7-6	TRBD1	CASSPGQGTSYEQYF	TGTGCCAGCAGCCCGGGACAGGGGACTTCCTACGAGCAGTACTTC
TRBJ2-1	.	TRBV28	.	CASSLRGNEQFF	TGTGCCAGCAGTTTAAGGGGGAATGAGCAGTTCTTC
TRBJ1-1	.	TRBV27	.	CASSTEGNTEAFF	TGTGCCAGCAGTACGGAGGGGAACACTGAAGCTTTCTTT
TRBJ2-2	.	TRBV5-4	.	CASSVGTGELFF	TGTGCCAGCAGCGTCGGGACCGGGGAGCTGTTTTTT
TRBJ1-2	.	TRBV10-3	.	CAISESTGGGYGYTF	TGTGCCATCAGTGAGTCGACAGGAGGTGGCTATGGCTACACCTTC
TRBJ2-7	once	TRBV6-1	TRBD1	CASSIESGGSYEQYF	TGTGCCAGCAGTATAGAGTCAGGGGGCTCCTACGAGCAGTACTTC
TRBJ1-3	.	TRBV5-4	.	CASSRDRYSGNTIYF	TGTGCCAGCAGCCGCGATCGGTACTCTGGAAACACCATATATTTT
TRBJ1-3	.	TRBV6-6	.	CAISRAGNTIYF	TGTGCCATTTCCAGGGCTGGAAACACCATATATTTT
TRBJ1-4	.	TRBV11-3	TRBD1	CASLDRTTGKLFF	TGTGCCAGCTTGGACAGGACCACTGGAAAACTGTTTTTT
TRBJ2-7	.	TRBV27	TRBD1	CASSLYRDSPYEQYF	TGTGCCAGCAGTTTATATCGGGACAGCCCCTACGAGCAGTACTTC
TRBJ2-7	.	TRBV19	TRBD2	CASSTSGSPFYEQYF	TGTGCCAGTAGTACTAGCGGGAGCCCTTTCTACGAGCAGTACTTC
TRBJ1-2	.	TRBV6-5	.	CASSYSTVQGGGYTF	TGTGCCAGCAGTTACTCGACTGTACAGGGCGGAGGCTACACCTTC
TRBJ2-7	.	TRBV5-1	.	CASSPTGFPYEQYF	TGCGCCAGCAGCCCGACGGGGTTTCCCTACGAGCAGTACTTC
TRBJ2-7	.	TRBV5-6	TRBD2	CASSLTGGGNYEQYF	TGTGCCAGCAGCCTGACGGGCGGGGGGAACTACGAGCAGTACTTC
TRBJ1-1	.	TRBV2	.	CASSGTGTQRAFF	TGTGCCAGCAGTGGGACCGGGACACAAAGAGCTTTCTTT
TRBJ2-5	.	TRBV11-3	.	CASSSGEETQYF	TGTGCCAGCAGCTCAGGGGAAGAGACCCAGTACTTC
TRBJ2-3	.	TRBV5-1	TRBD2	CASSRRTSGGADTQYF	TGCGCCAGCAGCAGAAGGACTAGCGGGGGGGCAGATACGCAGTATTTT
TRBJ2-7	few	TRBV5-4	TRBD2	CASSDRLAGGFSYEQYF	TGTGCCAGCAGCGACAGACTAGCGGGAGGCTTCTCCTACGAGCAGTACTTC
TRBJ1-2	.	TRBV29-1	TRBD1	CSVDPWDRYNYGYTF	TGCAGCGTTGACCCATGGGACAGGTACAACTATGGCTACACCTTC
TRBJ2-6	.	TRBV27	.	CASTQRAGLTSGANVLTF	TGTGCCAGCACCCAGAGGGCGGGGCTTACCTCTGGGGCCAACGTCCTGACTTTC
TRBJ1-1	.	TRBV11-3	TRBD1	CASRRTGGTEAFF	TGTGCCAGCAGGAGGACAGGGGGCACTGAAGCTTTCTTT
TRBJ1-2	.	TRBV6-1	.	CASGARPDYGYTF	TGTGCCAGCGGGGCCAGGCCAGATTATGGCTACACCTTC
TRBJ2-7	once	TRBV4-3	TRBD2	CASSPQASGRPYEQYF	TGCGCCAGCAGCCCACAGGCTAGCGGTCGACCCTACGAGCAGTACTTC
TRBJ2-5	.	TRBV29-1	.	CSVETTRRETQYF	TGCAGCGTTGAGACTACGCGAAGGGAGACCCAGTACTTC
TRBJ1-3	.	TRBV4-1	.	CASSRQQEASGNTIYF	TGCGCCAGCAGCCGCCAACAGGAAGCCTCTGGAAACACCATATATTTT
TRBJ2-7	.	TRBV19	TRBD1	CASSRGTGGPKKYF	TGTGCCAGTAGTCGGGGGACAGGGGGTCCTAAAAAGTACTTC
TRBJ1-2	.	TRBV11-2	.	CASSPLRATRYGYTF	TGTGCCAGCAGCCCACTGAGGGCCACGCGATATGGCTACACCTTC
TRBJ1-2	.	TRBV5-1	.	CASSRSTDYYGYTF	TGCGCCAGCAGCCGTTCGACAGATTACTATGGCTACACCTTC
TRBJ1-2	.	TRBV11-2	.	CASSSAGKGLNYGYTF	TGTGCCAGCAGCTCAGCGGGAAAGGGATTAAACTATGGCTACACCTTC
TRBJ2-1	few	TRBV6-5	.	CASSLPGEQFF	TGTGCCAGCAGCTTACCGGGTGAGCAGTTCTTC
TRBJ1-6	.	TRBV6-5	TRBD1	CASSDRVNSPLHF	TGTGCCAGCAGTGACAGGGTGAATTCACCCCTCCACTTT
TRBJ2-7	.	TRBV10-1	TRBD2	CASGTSGSKYEQYF	TGCGCCAGCGGGACTAGCGGGAGTAAGTACGAGCAGTACTTC
TRBJ2-2	.	TRBV18	.	CASIQGVFTGELFF	TGTGCCAGCATACAGGGTGTGTTCACCGGGGAGCTGTTTTTT
TRBJ2-7	.	TRBV6-5	TRBD1	CASSVGTVYEQYF	TGTGCCAGCAGTGTGGGGACAGTCTACGAGCAGTACTTC
TRBJ1-6	.	TRBV4-1	.	CASSLNVASSYNSPLHF	TGCGCCAGCAGCCTTAACGTGGCTAGCTCCTATAATTCACCCCTCCACTTT
TRBJ2-3	once	TRBV7-2	TRBD1	CASSPRQGGGTDTQYF	TGTGCCAGCAGCCCCCGACAGGGTGGAGGTACAGATACGCAGTATTTT
TRBJ2-3	.	TRBV9	.	CASSVDAEGPDTQYF	TGTGCCAGCAGCGTAGATGCGGAGGGCCCAGATACGCAGTATTTT